The entry that follows covers one T cell receptor (beta chain) sequence. The antigen remains unidentified. This CDR3 region has 15 residues. Germline-derived CDR1 and CDR2 are MNHNY and SVGAGI (reference sequence). The trim removed 6 bases at V and 5 bases at J, leaving 6 bases unmatched. The study ran its PCR with 60 Vbeta and 13 Jbeta primers. Sequencing was performed with immunoSEQ multiplex PCR; in TCRdb, only in-frame clones are kept and a portion is missing. The table includes approximately 100,000 clones, roughly 74% detected once. These data come from a study of cytomegalovirus exposure and HLA in healthy donors. About the research overall: Membership in the Caucasian-associated ancestry cluster was found for about 80% of approximately 380 genotyped donors. Points from the study as a whole: Associated with cytomegalovirus, according to the listing, were some 150 TCR beta chains.

The chain joins TRBV6-6 to TRBJ2-1; 11 positions match TRBD2. The TCR originated in a woman between 35 and 50 years old in good health and CMV-seronegative. The sample taken for sequencing was PBMCs. The CDR3 DNA follows: TGTGCCAGCAGGTTAACTAGCGGGAGTGACAATGAGCAGTTCTTC. Protein product: CASRLTSGSDNEQFF.